The 15 T cell receptor beta chains reported below all come from one sample, sequenced in a study of long-term antiretroviral therapy in people with HIV. Sequencing relied on immunoSEQ assay v3.0, run at survey level. The method was immunoSEQ multiplex PCR; TCRdb's version includes in-frame clones alone and lacks a portion of them. The sample shows approximately 27,000 clones, over 75% of them seen only once. The sample consisted of unsorted PBMCs, taken 5.2 years after starting antiretroviral therapy. The receptors were gathered from a woman aged 40 to 49 with HIV.

This chain connects TRBV10-3 to TRBJ1-1, with D possibly TRBD1 on 6 matching bases. Trimming removed 6 bases at V and 0 bases at J, with 8 bases between. Germline V lookup: CDR1 ENHRY, CDR2 SYGVKD. The CDR3 spans 13 residues. CDR3 sequence: CAISTGLNTEAFF. The CDR3 DNA sequence: TGTGCCATCAGCACAGGGCTGAACACTGAAGCTTTCTTT.

This chain connects TRBV19 to TRBJ2-1, with D unclear. This CDR3 region has 13 residues. Germline V CDR1 and CDR2: LNHDA, SQIVND (reference sequence). V dropped 5 bases and J dropped 6 bases, with 11 bases sitting between them. This CDR3 reads CASSLGPLNEQFF. CDR3 nucleotide sequence: TGTGCCAGTAGTCTCGGACCTCTCAATGAGCAGTTCTTC.

The chain's CDR3 is CASGTGTGGDEQYF. CDR3 nucleotide sequence: TGTGCCAGCGGAACCGGGACAGGGGGCGACGAGCAGTACTTC. V is TRBV6-1 and J is TRBJ2-7; 12 bases are shared with TRBD1. Germline V CDR1 and CDR2: MNHNS, SASEGT. The V gene end was trimmed by 8 bases and the J gene end by 5 bases; junction bases not matched to a gene: 7. The CDR3 runs 14 residues.

This chain joins TRBV6-1 and TRBJ1-5; tentative D call: TRBD1 (6 bases). CDR1 and CDR2 from the germline V gene are MNHNS and SASEGT. The length of the CDR3 is 15 residues. V was pared by 2 bases and J by 4 bases, with 12 bases between. CDR3 bases: TGTGCCAGCAGTGAATACGGGGGGCCGAATCAGCCCCAGCATTTT. It translates to CASSEYGGPNQPQHF.

The rearrangement uses TRBV10-3 and TRBJ2-7, with TRBD1 as a possible D gene (5 bases). Trimming left V 3 bases short and J 3 bases short, with 9 bases between. This CDR3 is built from 13 residues. Germline V CDR1 and CDR2: ENHRY, SYGVKD. CDR3 DNA sequence: TGTGCCATCAGTGATAGCAGGGACTACGAGCAGTACTTC. This codes for CAISDSRDYEQYF.

V and J are TRBV10-3 and TRBJ1-5; 8 bases align to TRBD1. V trimming: 6 bases; J trimming: 5 bases; junction bases outside the gene matches: 3. The CDR3 is 13 residues long. Germline CDR1 is ENHRY and CDR2 is SYGVKD. CDR3 sequence: CAISQTGDQPQHF. CDR3 nucleotides: TGTGCCATCAGCCAGACAGGGGATCAGCCCCAGCATTTT.

This clone was observed once. The chain combines TRBV29-1 with TRBJ1-5, with unresolved D. Germline lookup yields CDR1 SQVTM and CDR2 ANQGSEA. The CDR3 loop spans 11 amino acids. The V end was cut by 4 bases, the J end by 5 bases, with 6 bases between. The DNA of the CDR3 is TGCAGCGTTGGCCTTGATCAGCCCCAGCATTTT. Its translation: CSVGLDQPQHF.

The gene calls are TRBV5-4 and TRBJ2-2, with 7 positions matching TRBD2. The length of the CDR3 is 14 residues. V lost 0 bases, J lost 6 bases, and 2 bases stayed unmatched. The germline gives CDR1 SGHNT, CDR2 YYREEE (reference sequence). CDR3 residues: CASSLAGGAGELFF. DNA of the CDR3: TGTGCCAGCAGCTTGGCTGGGGGGGCCGGGGAGCTGTTTTTT.

The gene calls are TRBV4-3 and TRBJ2-3; tentative D call: TRBD2 (7 bases). Germline values: CDR1 LGHNA, CDR2 YSLEER. Trimming pared 3 bases from V and 5 bases from J, leaving 21 bases between. The CDR3 has 17 amino acids. The CDR3, as DNA: TGCGCCAGCAGCCAGAAAACGAAGTCGGGGGGCAAAGATACGCAGTATTTT. Translation gives CASSQKTKSGGKDTQYF.

The CDR3 loop reads CASSLHSGETQYF. CDR3 bases: TGTGCCAGCAGCCTTCATTCGGGCGAGACCCAGTACTTC. The chain joins TRBV14 to TRBJ2-5; D is uncertain. Germline CDR1 is SGHDN and CDR2 is FVKESK. This CDR3 region has 13 residues. Trimming pared 4 bases from V and 5 bases from J, leaving 11 bases between.

The chain couples TRBV6-6 to TRBJ1-5; 8 nucleotides line up with TRBD1. The CDR3 runs to 16 residues. The V gene's germline CDR1 is MNHNY and CDR2 SVGAGI (reference sequence). The junction had 7 bases not matched to a gene; V was cut back by 0 bases and J by 6 bases. The CDR3 spells CASSYSGQGKTQPQHF. The CDR3 DNA reads as TGTGCCAGCAGTTACTCCGGACAGGGAAAAACTCAGCCCCAGCATTTT.

The chain recombines TRBV20-1 with TRBJ1-5; no clear D. The CDR3 covers 10 residues. From germline, CDR1 is DFQATT and CDR2 SNEGSKA (reference sequence). Trimming stripped 6 bases from V and 9 bases from J, with 9 bases between. CDR3 coding DNA: TGCAGTGCCGGCAGGAGGCCCCAGCATTTT. Translating it yields CSAGRRPQHF.

This clone was observed a handful of times. The chain is built from TRBV11-3 and TRBJ1-1; D remains unclear. Per germline, CDR1 SGHNT and CDR2 YENEEA. This CDR3 spans 13 amino acids. V was shortened by 3 bases and J by 4 bases, with 9 bases between the two germline ends. CDR3 in DNA: TGTGCCAGCAGCTTTCGTCGGGGCACTGAAGCTTTCTTT. It encodes CASSFRRGTEAFF.

The V and J genes are TRBV30 and TRBJ1-2; D gene ambiguous. The ends were cut back, 1 base at V and 7 bases at J, with 13 bases in the middle. Germline-derived CDR1 and CDR2 are GTSNPN and SVGIG (reference sequence). This CDR3 spans 13 amino acids. CDR3: CAWSEMGSGGYTF. As DNA, the CDR3 is TGTGCCTGGAGTGAGATGGGTTCTGGTGGCTACACCTTC.

The chain recombines TRBV19 with TRBJ2-1; 10 nucleotides agree with TRBD1. V gave up 1 base and J gave up 5 bases; unmatched junction bases: 8. From germline, CDR1 is LNHDA and CDR2 SQIVND (reference sequence). The CDR3 is 17 residues long. In DNA, the CDR3 is TGTGCCAGTAGTATAGGTTCTGGACAGGGGGTTAACAATGAGCAGTTCTTC. Translating gives CASSIGSGQGVNNEQFF.